The present entry profiles one TCR beta chain with its context. What it recognizes is unknown. TCRdb's copy holds only in-frame clones and misses some; the assay was immunoSEQ multiplex PCR. The sample shows 120,000 or so clones, 90% of them seen only once. This sample is drawn from a study of T cell responses to AZD1222 COVID-19 vaccine. Study conclusions and caveats: Repertoire samples came only from after the peak T cell response. CD4 TCRs covered the whole spike, strongest at regions 160-218 and 743-854. White British ancestry dominated among donors, who included more females, and clonal diversity was possibly underestimated.

Trimming cost V 6 bases and J 0 bases; bases outside gene matches: 13. The germline V gene encodes CDR1 MRHNA and CDR2 SNTAGT. This CDR3 has 17 amino acids. This TCR was sampled from an adult in good health. The starting material was peripheral blood, obtained on day 0 of AZD1222 vaccination. The chain uses TRBV6-4 and TRBJ2-7; 8 bases agree with TRBD1. This CDR3 reads CASSPMQRTGISYEQYF. CDR3 nucleotides: TGTGCCAGCAGCCCCATGCAGCGGACAGGGATCTCCTACGAGCAGTACTTC.